This T cell receptor beta chain was observed in a study of tumor-infiltrating lymphocytes in primary liver carcinoma. Points from the study as a whole: Only about 7-24% of top clones showed up in all five tumor regions.

For each extraction, RNA and DNA were obtained together from approximately 20-30 mg of unsorted bulk tissue. This clonotype is labeled as medium-sized. Antigen specificity is unknown. CDR1 is SGHNT and CDR2 is YYREEE in the germline V gene (reference sequence). V gave up 4 bases and J gave up 4 bases, with 16 bases separating them. This CDR3 comprises 15 residues. TCR beta cDNA came from about 500 ng total RNA, primed with a constant-region primer. TCR beta libraries came from three nested multiplex PCR rounds using slightly modified ARM-PCR. The study ran its first two PCR rounds for nine to eleven cycles each, using TRBV1-TRBV30 forward primers and a C-beta reverse primer. MiXCR, run by TCRdb on the multiplex PCR reads, gives a single entry per CDR3 protein. This table holds tens of thousands of distinct CDR3 sequences, around 72% found once.

Sequencing was carried out using liver tumor tissue from sampling region 1. Specified subset: tumor region T1, superior pole. The clonotype was recovered from a man aged 40-55 years with primary liver carcinoma and hepatitis B virus infection. This chain joins TRBV5-4 and TRBJ2-3, with D perhaps matching TRBD1 or TRBD2 (5 bases each). Here the CDR3 DNA reads TGTGCCAGCAGCATTCAGGGAGTAAGGGCAGATACGCAGTATTTT. Translated: CASSIQGVRADTQYF.